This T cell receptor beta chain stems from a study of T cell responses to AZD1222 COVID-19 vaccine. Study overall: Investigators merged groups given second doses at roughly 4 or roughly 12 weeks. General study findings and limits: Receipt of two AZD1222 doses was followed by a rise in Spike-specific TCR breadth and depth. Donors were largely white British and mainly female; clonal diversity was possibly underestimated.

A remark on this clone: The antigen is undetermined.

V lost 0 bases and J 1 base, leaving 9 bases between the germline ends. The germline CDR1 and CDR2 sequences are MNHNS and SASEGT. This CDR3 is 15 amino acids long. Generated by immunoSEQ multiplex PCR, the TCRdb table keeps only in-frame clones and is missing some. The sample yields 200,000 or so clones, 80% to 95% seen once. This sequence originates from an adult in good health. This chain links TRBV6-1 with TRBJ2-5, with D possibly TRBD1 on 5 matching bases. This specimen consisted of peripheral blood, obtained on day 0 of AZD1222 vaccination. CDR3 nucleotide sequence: TGTGCCAGCAGTGAAGCGCTTAGGGGCCAAGAGACCCAGTACTTC. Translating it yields CASSEALRGQETQYF.